Below are 30 T cell receptor beta chains sequenced from a single sample in a study of cytomegalovirus exposure and HLA in healthy donors. Primers included in the PCR were 60 Vbeta and 13 Jbeta primers. Clones were read by immunoSEQ multiplex PCR, and TCRdb kept only the in-frame ones, dropping some. The repertoire includes about 98,000 clones, around 81% of them detected once, and approximately 3.7% sits in the top ten. Sequenced input: PBMCs. The receptors originated from a female donor in good health and CMV-seropositive.

This chain uses TRBV10-3 with TRBJ1-5; D is unresolved. Trimming took 3 bases from V and 4 from J, leaving 7 bases between them. The CDR3 consists of 13 residues. The germline gives CDR1 ENHRY, CDR2 SYGVKD. CDR3: CAISDSPNQPQHF. DNA of the CDR3: TGTGCCATCAGTGACAGTCCTAATCAGCCCCAGCATTTT.

The chain links TRBV28 to TRBJ1-2; D is unclear. The CDR3 is 11 residues long. Between the trimmed V and J ends, which lost 8 bases and 3 bases, there was a span of 7 bases. Germline assignment: CDR1 MDHEN and CDR2 SYDVKM. CDR3 protein: CASQVDYGYTF. CDR3 DNA: TGTGCCAGCCAGGTTGACTATGGCTACACCTTC.

The table lists this clone with a few counts. The chain recombines TRBV4-2 with TRBJ2-7; 10 bases map to TRBD2. The V gene's germline CDR1 is LGHNA and CDR2 YNFKEQ. The junction had 6 bases not matched to a gene; V was cut back by 0 bases and J by 4 bases. This CDR3 region has 16 residues. Here the CDR3 DNA reads TGTGCCAGCAGCCAAGACCCAGCGGGGGGGCCTTACGAGCAGTACTTC. Residues: CASSQDPAGGPYEQYF.

CDR3 protein: CSVEKTGTGANVLTF. CDR3 nucleotide sequence: TGCAGCGTTGAGAAAACAGGGACGGGGGCCAACGTCCTGACTTTC. This chain joins TRBV29-1 and TRBJ2-6; tentative D call: TRBD1 (6 bases). The germline V gene has CDR1 SQVTM and CDR2 ANQGSEA. Trimming shortened V by 3 bases and J by 4 bases, and 13 bases separated the two germline ends. The CDR3 has 15 amino acids.

The gene calls are TRBV9 and TRBJ2-7; D might be TRBD2 (6 bases). Germline V CDR1 and CDR2: SGDLS, YYNGEE. The CDR3 has 15 residues. Deletions cut 0 bases from V and 3 bases from J, with 13 bases between. The CDR3 loop reads CASSVEGTPDYEQYF. The CDR3 coding sequence is TGTGCCAGCAGCGTAGAAGGGACTCCCGACTACGAGCAGTACTTC.

In its sample, this clone was seen a few times. Different DNA sequences within this sample yield the same CDR3. This chain uses TRBV5-4 with TRBJ2-6, with D tentatively TRBD2 (7 bases). The CDR3 is 15 amino acids. The germline V and J ends were trimmed by 2 bases and 2 bases, with 8 bases remaining between them. Germline loops: CDR1 SGHNT, CDR2 YYREEE (reference sequence). The chain's CDR3 is CASSLGGAGANVLTF. The CDR3 DNA reads as TGTGCCAGCAGCTTAGGGGGGGCTGGGGCCAACGTCCTGACTTTC.

This sequence joins TRBV9 and TRBJ2-1; 8 positions match TRBD2. Germline assignment: CDR1 SGDLS and CDR2 YYNGEE. This CDR3 region has 15 residues. V was pared by 0 bases and J by 9 bases, with 8 bases of the junction left unmatched. CDR3 in DNA: TGTGCCAGCAGCGTAGGAGGGACTAGTAATACTGAGCAGTTCTTC. Residues: CASSVGGTSNTEQFF.

This clone was counted a few times. The chain is built from TRBV6-1 and TRBJ2-7; 7 bases are a match to TRBD2. The germline CDR1 and CDR2 sequences are MNHNS and SASEGT. With V trimmed by 3 bases and J by 1 base, 6 bases remained unmatched. The length of the CDR3 is 15 residues. The CDR3 sequence is CASSDTGGLSYEQYF. CDR3 bases: TGTGCCAGCAGTGATACTGGGGGACTATCCTACGAGCAGTACTTC.

The gene calls are TRBV5-4 and TRBJ2-5, with D possibly being TRBD1 (5 bases). The better agreement between TRBJ2-7 and the DNA end casts doubt on the J call. CDR3 length equals 16 residues. The germline V gene has CDR1 SGHNT and CDR2 YYREEE (reference sequence). CDR3 DNA: TGTGCCAGCAGCTTGGATTCGGGCAGGGTTACCTACGAGCAGTACTTC. Residues: CASSLDSGRVTYEQYF.

V usage is TRBV19 and J usage is TRBJ1-5; D possibly corresponds to TRBD1 (6 bases). The germline V gene encodes CDR1 LNHDA and CDR2 SQIVND (reference sequence). V shed 5 bases and J shed 1 base, with 12 bases lying between them. The CDR3 consists of 15 residues. The CDR3 nucleotides are TGTGCCAGTAGTCGCCCTGGACAGAGCAATCAGCCCCAGCATTTT. Protein sequence: CASSRPGQSNQPQHF.

The chain has TRBV6-4 and TRBJ1-2; D possibly corresponds to TRBD1 (6 bases). Germline V gene data show CDR1 as MRHNA and CDR2 as SNTAGT. With 6 bases removed from V and 2 bases from J, the gap between germline ends came to 16 bases. This CDR3 has 15 residues. Here the CDR3 DNA reads TGTGCCAGCAGATCCACAACTACAGGGAACTATGGCTACACCTTC. This translates into CASRSTTTGNYGYTF.

The V call is TRBV19, the J call TRBJ1-5, with 10 nucleotides matching TRBD1. In germline, CDR1 is LNHDA, CDR2 SQIVND (reference sequence). V lost 7 bases, J lost 0 bases, and 6 bases stayed unmatched. The CDR3 has 16 amino acids. CDR3 sequence: CASTKTGGYSNQPQHF. DNA of the CDR3: TGTGCCAGTACAAAGACAGGGGGCTATAGCAATCAGCCCCAGCATTTT.

The chain has TRBV29-1 and TRBJ2-7; D is possibly TRBD2 (5 bases). There are 12 residues in the CDR3. Germline values: CDR1 SQVTM, CDR2 ANQGSEA. Trimming cost V 3 bases and J 0 bases, with 6 bases left between them. The chain's CDR3 is CSVEGSSYEQYF. As DNA, the CDR3 is TGCAGCGTTGAGGGGAGCTCCTACGAGCAGTACTTC.

This clone was detected once. This chain connects TRBV5-6 to TRBJ2-7; 11 bases map to TRBD2. The germline V gene has CDR1 SGHDT and CDR2 YYEEEE. The CDR3 has 17 residues. The V gene end was trimmed by 7 bases and the J gene end by 1 base; junction bases not matched to a gene: 13. CDR3 sequence (DNA): TGTGCCAGCTGCTGGTGGGAGCTAGCGGGAGGATCCTACGAGCAGTACTTC. Translation: CASCWWELAGGSYEQYF.

This chain uses TRBV4-2 with TRBJ2-7, with TRBD2 identical over 7 bases. The CDR3 contains 18 residues. The trim removed 4 bases at V and 2 bases at J, leaving 17 bases unmatched. CDR1 and CDR2 from the germline V gene are LGHNA and YNFKEQ. The chain's CDR3 is CASSLPGVGSGNPYEQYF. CDR3 sequence (DNA): TGTGCCAGCAGCCTTCCGGGGGTGGGAAGCGGGAATCCCTACGAGCAGTACTTC.

The table lists this clone with a few counts. The chain combines TRBV19 with TRBJ2-2; D may be TRBD1 (5 bases). Germline V gives CDR1 LNHDA, CDR2 SQIVND (reference sequence). The V and J ends lost 1 base and 5 bases respectively, with 8 bases between them. This CDR3 contains 14 residues. The DNA for the CDR3 is TGTGCCAGTAGTATAGGGGGCGGAACCGGGGAGCTGTTTTTT. The encoded protein is CASSIGGGTGELFF.

V is TRBV6-6 and J is TRBJ1-3, with a possible D match to TRBD1 (6 bases). CDR1 is MNHNY, CDR2 SVGAGI, per germline (reference sequence). This CDR3 is 16 amino acids long. Between the trimmed V and J ends, which lost 11 bases and 0 bases, there was a span of 20 bases. The CDR3 region is CARGGLTGTSGNTIYF. The CDR3 bases are TGTGCCCGCGGGGGGCTTACCGGGACCTCTGGAAACACCATATATTTT.

The gene calls are TRBV7-9 and TRBJ2-1; D perhaps matches TRBD2 (5 bases). Germline loops: CDR1 SEHNR, CDR2 FQNEAQ (reference sequence). V lost 5 bases and J lost 9, with 11 bases in between. The CDR3 runs 12 residues. Here the CDR3 reads CASSLTRGEQFF. The CDR3 DNA reads TGTGCCAGCAGCCTCACCCGGGGTGAGCAGTTCTTC.

The table lists this clone with a few counts. This chain connects TRBV7-2 to TRBJ2-3; D perhaps matches TRBD2 (5 bases). Germline loops: CDR1 SGHTA, CDR2 FQGNSA. This CDR3 has 14 residues. V lost 4 bases and J 0 bases, leaving 8 bases between the germline ends. The CDR3 DNA is TGTGCCAGCAGCTCCCGGACTAGCACAGATACGCAGTATTTT. This gives the protein CASSSRTSTDTQYF.

V usage is TRBV7-2 and J usage is TRBJ2-7; 7 bases match TRBD2. Unmatched junction bases numbered 5, after V lost 6 bases and J lost 6 bases. Per germline, CDR1 SGHTA and CDR2 FQGNSA. The CDR3 runs to 12 residues. The CDR3 reads CASSQTGGEQYF. In nucleotides, the CDR3 is TGTGCCAGCAGTCAGACGGGGGGCGAGCAGTACTTC.

This clone appeared a single time. As DNA, the CDR3 is TGTGCCAGCAGCTTAGGGACTAGCGGAAGCTCCTACGAGCAGTACTTC. It specifies CASSLGTSGSSYEQYF. The genes are TRBV7-2 and TRBJ2-7, with 10 nucleotides matching TRBD2. In germline, CDR1 is SGHTA, CDR2 FQGNSA. Trimming removed 1 base from V and 0 bases from J; junction bases left unmatched: 3. The CDR3 length is 16 residues.

This chain connects TRBV7-9 to TRBJ2-1; TRBD1 is a possible D gene (6 bases). Trimming removed 1 base from V and 5 bases from J, with 12 bases in between. Germline CDR1 SEHNR, CDR2 FQNEAQ (reference sequence). CDR3 size: 15 residues. The CDR3 protein is CASSLGQGLDNEQFF. The CDR3 DNA follows: TGTGCCAGCAGCTTAGGTCAGGGGCTGGACAATGAGCAGTTCTTC.

This rearrangement joins TRBV2 to TRBJ1-2; TRBD1 aligns across 9 bases. Germline V gives CDR1 SNHLY, CDR2 FYNNEI. The CDR3 extends over 16 amino acids. V dropped 2 bases and J dropped 5; count of bases not matched to a gene: 9. The CDR3 loop is CASSESGTGSFYGYTF. DNA of the CDR3: TGTGCCAGCAGTGAATCCGGGACAGGGTCCTTTTATGGCTACACCTTC.

The rearrangement uses TRBV12-5 and TRBJ2-5; TRBD1 matches 9 bases. Per the germline V gene, CDR1 is LGHNT and CDR2 is FRNRAP. The V and J ends lost 1 base and 5 bases, in that order; junction bases with no gene match: 5. The CDR3 consists of 15 residues. Written as DNA, the CDR3 is TGTGCTAGTGGTTTGGGGGACAGGGCTTTGGAGACCCAGTACTTC. Its protein is CASGLGDRALETQYF.

The genes are TRBV6-6 and TRBJ2-7; D unclear. The V gene's germline CDR1 is MNHNY and CDR2 SVGAGI (reference sequence). Trimming took off 6 bases at V and 5 bases at J, with 17 bases between the two ends. The CDR3 has 14 amino acids. CDR3 in amino acids: CASSPQTATDEQYF. The DNA for the CDR3 is TGTGCCAGCAGCCCTCAGACTGCGACGGACGAGCAGTACTTC.

The rearrangement links TRBV10-3 to TRBJ2-7; a weak D match, TRBD2 (5 bases). Trimming removed 3 bases from V and 5 bases from J, with 17 bases in between. CDR1 is ENHRY, CDR2 SYGVKD, per germline. CDR3 length: 15 residues. CDR3 residues: CAISDQVTSTHEQYF. The CDR3 DNA reads as TGTGCCATCAGTGACCAGGTTACTAGTACCCACGAGCAGTACTTC.

This clone was recorded once. The same CDR3 can be traced to other DNA sequences in this sample. The J gene is TRBJ1-1, the V gene TRBV5-1; 8 positions agree with TRBD1. This CDR3 spans 14 amino acids. Germline CDR1 and CDR2: SGHRS and YFSETQ. The ends lost 3 bases at V and 4 bases at J; junction bases unmatched: 5. DNA for the CDR3: TGCGCCAGCAGCTCCCAGGGGGCGGGCACTGAAGCTTTCTTT. It encodes CASSSQGAGTEAFF.

The chain uses TRBV6-1 and TRBJ2-7; 10 bases fit TRBD1. J lost 5 bases, V lost 2 bases, and 9 bases had no gene match. The CDR3 length is 16 residues. CDR1 MNHNS and CDR2 SASEGT come from the germline V gene. CDR3 protein: CASSETPGQGINEQYF. For the CDR3, the DNA is TGTGCCAGCAGTGAAACACCGGGACAGGGGATCAACGAGCAGTACTTC.

This clone was recorded a few times. The chain employs TRBV6-5 and TRBJ2-3; TRBD2 matches at 8 bases. The germline V gene has CDR1 MNHEY and CDR2 SVGAGI. J gave up 1 base and V 7 bases, and 7 bases lay outside the gene matches. The CDR3 is made up of 15 amino acids. The CDR3 here is CASTPLAGGTDTQYF. The CDR3 nucleotides are TGTGCCAGCACCCCCCTAGCGGGTGGCACAGATACGCAGTATTTT.

The V call is TRBV5-1, the J call TRBJ1-2; a weak D match, TRBD1 (5 bases). Germline CDR1 SGHRS, CDR2 YFSETQ. The CDR3 runs 14 residues. The ends were cut back, 0 bases at V and 4 bases at J, with 10 bases in the middle. In DNA, the CDR3 is TGCGCCAGCAGCTTGGACCGGGGGTCCTATGGCTACACCTTC. It translates to CASSLDRGSYGYTF.